These T cell receptor beta chains were read from a single sample in a study of shared clonotypes between healthy human individuals. TCRdb's table, derived via immunoSEQ multiplex PCR, lists solely in-frame clones and lacks some. The table lists around 700,000 clones, about three quarters of them singletons. The specimen was memory CD4+ T cells sorted from blood. All receptors come from a woman aged 30 to 39 in good health. The CDR3 runs from the conserved cysteine through the conserved F or W. A D gene is named only where the DNA matches it firmly. Some rows mark clone size as missing; the rest say once, few, many or name a class of expanded clone.

j_call d_call clone_size v_call cdr3_length cdr3_aa cdr3_nt
TRBJ1-4 NA NA TRBV15 14 CATSRDRGREKLFF TGTGCCACCAGCAGAGACAGGGGAAGGGAAAAACTGTTTTTT
TRBJ2-7 TRBD1 NA TRBV29-1 14 CSVDRGGSSYEQYF TGCAGCGTTGATCGAGGGGGCAGCTCCTACGAGCAGTACTTC
TRBJ1-3 TRBD1 NA TRBV5-4 17 CASSGTGQGNVANTIYF TGTGCCAGCAGCGGCACGGGACAGGGTAATGTTGCGAACACCATATATTTT
TRBJ1-2 TRBD1 NA TRBV4-2 15 CASSQDNRGFYGYTF TGTGCCAGCAGCCAAGATAACAGGGGGTTCTATGGCTACACCTTC
TRBJ1-1 NA NA TRBV19 14 CASSAGWSNTEAFF TGTGCCAGTAGTGCAGGTTGGAGCAACACTGAAGCTTTCTTT
TRBJ1-5 NA NA TRBV5-1 14 CASSLEPVNQPQHF TGCGCCAGCAGCTTGGAGCCGGTGAATCAGCCCCAGCATTTT
TRBJ1-4 NA NA TRBV7-9 15 CASSLVSTTNEKLFF TGTGCCAGCAGCTTAGTATCCACAACTAATGAAAAACTGTTTTTT
TRBJ2-7 NA NA TRBV28 12 CASGRYGDEQYF TGTGCCAGCGGGCGGTACGGAGACGAGCAGTACTTC
TRBJ1-1 NA few TRBV5-1 13 CASSWDLNTEAFF TGCGCCAGCAGCTGGGACCTGAACACTGAAGCTTTCTTT
TRBJ2-2 NA NA TRBV7-2 17 CASSLGFGSRDTGELFF TGTGCCAGCAGCTTAGGGTTCGGGAGCCGCGACACCGGGGAGCTGTTTTTT
TRBJ2-7 NA NA TRBV5-5 15 CASSSGASPNYEQYF TGTGCCAGCAGCTCCGGCGCCTCGCCGAACTACGAGCAGTACTTC
TRBJ2-3 NA NA TRBV5-1 14 CASSWGLGTDTQYF TGCGCCAGCAGCTGGGGGCTAGGTACAGATACGCAGTATTTT
TRBJ2-7 NA NA TRBV7-9 13 CASSSSGAYEQYF TGTGCCAGCAGCTCCTCCGGGGCCTACGAGCAGTACTTC
TRBJ2-7 TRBD2 few TRBV29-1 14 CSVEEPAGGPEQYF TGCAGCGTTGAAGAGCCAGCGGGAGGGCCCGAGCAGTACTTC
TRBJ2-1 TRBD1 few TRBV2 15 CASSSRTGSVNEQFF TGTGCCAGCAGCTCTAGGACAGGGAGTGTGAATGAGCAGTTCTTC
TRBJ2-7 NA NA TRBV20-1 10 CSAYGTEQYF TGCAGTGCCTATGGGACGGAACAGTACTTC
TRBJ2-7 TRBD1 few TRBV29-1 14 CSASTRTGSYEQYF TGCAGCGCCTCAACAAGGACAGGCTCCTACGAGCAGTACTTC
TRBJ2-1 NA NA TRBV10-3 13 CAIRVRDYNEQFF TGTGCCATCAGGGTCCGGGACTACAATGAGCAGTTCTTC
TRBJ2-3 NA NA TRBV19 12 CASSTVADTQYF TGTGCCAGTAGCACTGTGGCAGATACGCAGTATTTT
TRBJ1-2 NA NA TRBV27 15 CASSLSPGGNYGYTF TGTGCCAGCAGTTTATCCCCGGGAGGGAACTATGGCTACACCTTC
TRBJ2-1 NA NA TRBV27 14 CASSYYGENNEQFF TGTGCCAGCAGTTACTACGGGGAAAACAATGAGCAGTTCTTC
TRBJ1-3 TRBD1 NA TRBV28 15 CASTPPGQGMNTIYF TGTGCCAGCACCCCCCCGGGACAGGGGATGAACACCATATATTTT
TRBJ1-1 NA NA TRBV9 13 CASSNPNQIEAFF TGTGCCAGCAGCAACCCCAACCAGATCGAAGCTTTCTTT
TRBJ2-7 NA NA TRBV28 12 CASSDQSYEQYF TGTGCCAGCAGTGACCAGTCCTACGAGCAGTACTTC
TRBJ2-2 NA NA TRBV11-2 15 CASSFGLIRGGELFF TGTGCCAGCAGCTTTGGTCTTATCCGTGGCGGGGAGCTGTTTTTT
TRBJ1-4 NA once TRBV5-1 14 CASRQSSTNEKLFF TGCGCCAGCAGACAGAGCTCAACTAATGAAAAACTGTTTTTT
TRBJ2-2 NA many TRBV7-9 15 CASSPGTRNTGELFF TGTGCCAGCAGCCCCGGGACCAGAAACACCGGGGAGCTGTTTTTT
TRBJ2-3 TRBD2 few TRBV5-1 16 CASSLGLAGSTDTQYF TGCGCCAGCAGCTTGGGACTAGCGGGTAGCACAGATACGCAGTATTTT
TRBJ2-5 NA once TRBV15 15 CATRRNRGGQETQYF TGTGCCACCAGGCGGAACAGGGGGGGACAAGAGACCCAGTACTTC
TRBJ2-5 TRBD1 NA TRBV7-2 14 CASSQPDRQETQYF TGTGCCAGCAGCCAACCGGACAGGCAAGAGACCCAGTACTTC
TRBJ1-1 NA once TRBV2 13 CASSELGSTEAFF TGTGCCAGCAGTGAATTGGGAAGCACTGAAGCTTTCTTT
TRBJ2-5 NA NA TRBV29-1 13 CSGGFGGGGEQYF TGCAGCGGCGGTTTTGGGGGCGGAGGGGAGCAGTACTTC
TRBJ2-7 NA NA TRBV29-1 14 CSVLRGGSSYEQYF TGCAGCGTCCTCCGGGGCGGCAGCTCCTACGAGCAGTACTTC
TRBJ2-3 NA NA TRBV28 12 CASSFMRDTQYF TGTGCCAGCAGTTTCATGCGCGATACGCAGTATTTT
TRBJ2-5 NA NA TRBV18 13 CASGQGLRETQYF TGTGCCAGCGGCCAGGGACTTAGGGAGACCCAGTACTTC
TRBJ1-4 NA NA TRBV27 18 CASRPFRGRSTRNEKLFF TGTGCCAGCAGACCCTTCAGGGGCCGTTCAACCAGAAATGAAAAACTGTTTTTT
TRBJ1-2 NA NA TRBV5-6 13 CASSFGGSYGYTF TGTGCCAGCAGCTTCGGGGGTAGCTATGGCTACACCTTC
TRBJ1-1 NA many TRBV11-2 13 CASSSFSGAEAFF TGTGCCAGCAGCTCATTTTCGGGGGCTGAAGCTTTCTTT
TRBJ1-5 NA few TRBV7-9 11 CASSLNQPQHF TGTGCCAGCAGCTTAAATCAGCCCCAGCATTTT
TRBJ2-6 TRBD1 NA TRBV15 19 CATSRDRGTGLSGANVLTF TGTGCCACCAGCAGAGATAGAGGGACAGGGTTATCCGGGGCCAACGTCCTGACTTTC
TRBJ1-4 NA NA TRBV5-6 13 CASRYWGAEKLFF TGTGCCAGCAGGTACTGGGGGGCCGAAAAACTGTTTTTT
TRBJ2-7 NA few TRBV6-5 13 CASSPNRWNEQYF TGTGCCAGCAGCCCCAACAGGTGGAACGAGCAGTACTTC
TRBJ2-3 TRBD2 NA TRBV4-1 17 CASSQDTKSSGRGTQYF TGCGCCAGCAGCCAAGATACCAAGTCTAGCGGGAGAGGTACGCAGTATTTT
TRBJ1-2 NA NA TRBV10-1 14 CASSESGRADGYTF TGCGCCAGCAGTGAGTCGGGCAGGGCGGATGGCTACACCTTC
TRBJ2-3 NA few TRBV27 15 CASSLIGGQTDTQYF TGTGCCAGCAGTTTAATAGGAGGTCAGACAGATACGCAGTATTTT
TRBJ1-5 TRBD1 NA TRBV18 15 CASSRTGGDHQPQHF TGTGCCAGCTCACGGACAGGGGGCGACCATCAGCCCCAGCATTTT
TRBJ1-5 NA NA TRBV28 16 CASSLSPGYSNQPQHF TGTGCCAGCAGTTTAAGCCCAGGTTATAGCAATCAGCCCCAGCATTTT
TRBJ2-5 TRBD2 NA TRBV29-1 12 CSVGLAGETQYF TGCAGCGTCGGACTAGCGGGAGAGACCCAGTACTTC
TRBJ1-3 NA once TRBV7-2 15 CASSLRVSSGNTIYF TGTGCCAGCAGCTTAAGAGTAAGCTCTGGAAACACCATATATTTT
TRBJ2-1 NA once TRBV5-1 15 CASSLKLSSYNEQFF TGCGCCAGCAGCTTGAAGCTAAGCTCCTACAATGAGCAGTTCTTC
TRBJ2-6 TRBD1 many TRBV6-6 14 CASSTGAGANVLTF TGTGCCAGCAGTACAGGGGCTGGGGCCAACGTCCTGACTTTC
TRBJ2-1 NA NA TRBV5-1 14 CASKRADSYNEQFF TGCGCCAGCAAGAGAGCGGACTCCTACAATGAGCAGTTCTTC
TRBJ2-5 NA NA TRBV29-1 12 CSVEEGGETQYF TGCAGCGTCGAAGAGGGAGGAGAGACCCAGTACTTC